These 7 T cell receptor beta chains were all obtained from the same sample, sequenced in a study of early T cells in non-severe SARS-CoV-2 infection. MiXCR was run by TCRdb on the 5' RACE reads, yielding one entry per CDR3 protein. The profile shows approximately 100,000 distinct CDR3 sequences, roughly 17% of them singletons. Sequenced sample: whole blood. Receptors originate from an adult who was a healthcare worker with PCR-confirmed SARS-CoV-2 infection or an uninfected control (not recorded which).

This clonotype was seen a few times. V and J are TRBV18 and TRBJ2-7; tentative D call: TRBD2 (7 bases). Trimming removed 6 bases from V and 6 bases from J, with 21 bases in between. The germline V gene encodes CDR1 KGHSH and CDR2 LQKENI. CDR3 length: 15 residues. The DNA for the CDR3 is TGTGCCAGCTCCCTTGCGTATGGGGGGGCAAGCGAGCAGTACTTC. Amino acids: CASSLAYGGASEQYF.

The rearrangement links TRBV4-3 to TRBJ2-6, with D unclear. This CDR3 spans 17 amino acids. The germline gives CDR1 LGHNA, CDR2 YSLEER. V lost 0 bases and J 0 bases, leaving 9 bases between the germline ends. The CDR3 DNA sequence: TGCGCCAGCAGCCAAGATTATGAGACCTCTGGGGCCAACGTCCTGACTTTC. This translates into CASSQDYETSGANVLTF.

This chain links TRBV2 with TRBJ2-1; possible D gene TRBD2, 5 bases. V lost 1 base and J lost 9, with 16 bases in between. This CDR3 spans 15 amino acids. CDR1 is SNHLY and CDR2 is FYNNEI in the germline V gene. The chain's CDR3 is CASSEGSGPRIEQFF. The CDR3, as DNA: TGTGCCAGCAGTGAAGGGAGCGGACCAAGGATTGAGCAGTTCTTC.

This clonotype was seen at least ten times. The chain carries TRBV11-2 and TRBJ2-3, with 8 bases matching TRBD1. CDR1 and CDR2 from the germline V gene are SGHAT and FQNNGV. Trimming removed 5 bases from V and 3 bases from J; junction bases left unmatched: 7. The CDR3 is 15 amino acids. CDR3 in amino acids: CASSPTGDGTDTQYF. Here the CDR3 DNA reads TGTGCCAGCAGCCCGACAGGGGACGGGACAGATACGCAGTATTTT.

This clonotype was observed a handful of times. The chain is built from TRBV28 and TRBJ2-1, with 8 bases that match TRBD2. CDR1 and CDR2 from the germline V gene are MDHEN and SYDVKM. This CDR3 has 14 amino acids. V dropped 9 bases and J dropped 7; count of bases not matched to a gene: 11. CDR3 protein: CASYTAGAGNEQFF. The CDR3 DNA reads as TGTGCCAGTTACACAGCGGGAGCGGGGAATGAGCAGTTCTTC.

This clonotype has more than one count but fewer than ten. V and J are TRBV4-3 and TRBJ1-3; the D is unclear. CDR3 length: 16 residues. CDR1 and CDR2 (germline): LGHNA, YSLEER. The V and J ends lost 0 bases and 0 bases respectively, with 9 bases between them. CDR3 protein: CASSQDLARSGNTIYF. DNA for the CDR3: TGCGCCAGCAGCCAAGATCTTGCGCGCTCTGGAAACACCATATATTTT.

The rearrangement joins TRBV5-1 to TRBJ2-3, with D maybe TRBD1 (7 bases). The germline gives CDR1 SGHRS, CDR2 YFSETQ. The CDR3 runs to 17 residues. V dropped 0 bases and J dropped 6 bases, with 20 bases sitting between them. The chain's CDR3 is CASSLESRGVTGDTQYF. The DNA for the CDR3 is TGCGCCAGCAGCTTGGAGTCGAGGGGGGTGACAGGGGATACGCAGTATTTT. The full variable domain, in which reference TRBV5-1 and TRBJ2-3 provide the parts outside the CDR3, is KAGVTQTPRYLIKTRGQQVTLSCSPISGHRSVSWYQQTPGQGLQFLFEYFSETQRNKGNFPGRFSGRQFSNSRSEMNVSTLELGDSALYLCASSLESRGVTGDTQYFGPGTRLTVL.